Listed below are T cell receptor beta chains from one sample, sequenced in a study of shared clonotypes between healthy human individuals. TCRdb's table, derived via immunoSEQ multiplex PCR, lists solely in-frame clones and lacks some. This table holds over a million clones, about 84% found once. Material: memory CD4+ T cells from PBMCs. The receptors here all came from a man aged 18 to 29 in good health. Some clones in this sample may be carry-over from other donors' samples. Each CDR3 is given with its conserved first and last residue. A D gene is named only where the DNA matches it firmly. The size entry is marked missing in some rows and otherwise reads once, few, many or a size class.

TRBD2	TRBV5-3	TRBJ2-2	.	TGTGCCAGTGCACGAGGACTAGCGGGAGACTCCGGGGAGCTGTTTTTT	CASARGLAGDSGELFF
TRBD1	TRBV5-1	TRBJ1-1	.	TGCGCCAGCAGCTTGGCGGACAGGGTCACTGAAGCTTTCTTT	CASSLADRVTEAFF
.	TRBV5-1	TRBJ2-1	.	TGCGCCAGACATGGCAGTTTGAGCTCCTACAATGAGCAGTTCTTC	CARHGSLSSYNEQFF
TRBD2	TRBV11-2	TRBJ2-7	.	TGTGCCAGCAGCTTATGGAGCTCCGGGACTAACTACGAGCAGTACTTC	CASSLWSSGTNYEQYF
TRBD1	TRBV10-3	TRBJ1-1	few	TGTGCCATCAGCGACTCGACAGGGACGCCTGAAGCTTTCTTT	CAISDSTGTPEAFF
.	TRBV11-2	TRBJ2-4	once	TGTGCCAGCAGCTTAGGGACTCCCATTCAGTACTTC	CASSLGTPIQYF
.	TRBV6-1	TRBJ2-1	few	TGTGCCAGCATACCGGGACTTCGCTCCTACAATGAGCAGTTCTTC	CASIPGLRSYNEQFF
TRBD2	TRBV29-1	TRBJ2-5	.	TGCAGCGTCGGGGGGGAGACCCAGTACTTC	CSVGGETQYF
.	TRBV5-1	TRBJ2-3	.	TGCGCCAGCAGCGGGAGACGTCGTTCCACAGATACGCAGTATTTT	CASSGRRRSTDTQYF
.	TRBV27	TRBJ1-2	few	TGTGCCAGCAGTTTACAACAGAGCTATGGCTACACCTTC	CASSLQQSYGYTF